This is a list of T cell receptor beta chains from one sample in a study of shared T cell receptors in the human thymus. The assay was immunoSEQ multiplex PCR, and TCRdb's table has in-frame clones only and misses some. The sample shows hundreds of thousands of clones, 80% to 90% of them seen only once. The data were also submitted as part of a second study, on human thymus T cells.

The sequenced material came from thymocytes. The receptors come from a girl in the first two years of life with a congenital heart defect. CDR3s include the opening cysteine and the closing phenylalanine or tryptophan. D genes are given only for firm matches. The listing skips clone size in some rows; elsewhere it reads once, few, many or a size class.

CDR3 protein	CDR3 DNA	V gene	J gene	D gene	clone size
CASSLDRGGVEKLFF	TGTGCCAGCAGCCTCGACAGGGGAGGAGTGGAAAAACTGTTTTTT	TRBV6-5	TRBJ1-4	TRBD1	-
CATSRGGLPTF	TGTGCCACCAGCAGGGGGGGGCTCCCCACCTTC	TRBV15	TRBJ1-2	-	-
CASSLRGASPQHF	TGTGCCAGCAGCTTACGGGGTGCGAGTCCCCAGCATTTT	TRBV11-2	TRBJ1-5	-	-
CASSSLGSPRDSPYEQYF	TGCGCCAGCAGCTCCCTAGGCAGCCCACGGGATTCCCCCTACGAGCAGTACTTC	TRBV5-1	TRBJ2-7	-	-
CASTGPRPGIQYF	TGTGCCAGCACAGGCCCGAGACCAGGCATTCAGTACTTC	TRBV25-1	TRBJ2-4	-	-
CASSLHDGDSLNGYTF	TGTGCCAGCAGCTTACACGACGGGGACTCCTTAAATGGCTACACCTTC	TRBV7-9	TRBJ1-2	-	-
CASSQDQLAGGTDTQYF	TGTGCCAGCAGCCAAGATCAGCTAGCGGGGGGCACAGATACGCAGTATTTT	TRBV4-2	TRBJ2-3	TRBD2	-
CASSSGINYGYTF	TGTGCCAGCAGCTCCGGGATTAACTATGGCTACACCTTC	TRBV28	TRBJ1-2	-	-
CATSEKNTEAFF	TGTGCCACAAGCGAGAAGAACACTGAAGCTTTCTTT	TRBV6-5	TRBJ1-1	-	-
CASSLTRGKGNEQYF	TGTGCCAGCAGTTTAACCCGGGGAAAGGGAAACGAGCAGTACTTC	TRBV28	TRBJ2-7	-	-
CASTRRGGGSPLHF	TGTGCCAGCACCAGACGAGGGGGGGGATCCCCCCTCCACTTT	TRBV6-1	TRBJ1-6	-	-
CASSQLPPTTTVRNQPQHF	TGCGCCAGCAGCCAACTGCCCCCGACCACGACAGTCCGGAATCAGCCCCAGCATTTT	TRBV4-1	TRBJ1-5	-	-
CASRNRDTYFNEQFF	TGTGCCAGCAGGAACCGGGACACGTACTTCAATGAGCAGTTCTTC	TRBV6-8	TRBJ2-1	-	-
CASSQNRRSSGNTIYF	TGTGCCAGCAGCCAAAATAGGAGGTCCTCTGGAAACACCATATATTTT	TRBV25-1	TRBJ1-3	-	-
CASSFFRGRYQETQYF	TGTGCCAGCAGTTTTTTTAGGGGGCGGTACCAAGAGACCCAGTACTTC	TRBV28	TRBJ2-5	TRBD1	once
CASILNEKLFF	TGTGCCAGCATTCTTAATGAAAAACTGTTTTTT	TRBV6-6	TRBJ1-4	-	few
CASSSTGEGEPF	TGTGCCAGCAGCTCGACAGGGGAGGGGGAGCCTTTC	TRBV11-2	TRBJ2-7	-	-
CASTGETPYEQYF	TGCGCCAGCACCGGGGAGACCCCCTACGAGCAGTACTTC	TRBV5-1	TRBJ2-7	-	-
CASSLEGPTFRLEETQYF	TGTGCCAGCAGCTTGGAGGGGCCGACGTTTAGGCTCGAAGAGACCCAGTACTTC	TRBV5-6	TRBJ2-5	-	-
CASGPLREKLFF	TGTGCCAGCGGGCCCCTTCGGGAAAAACTGTTTTTT	TRBV6-1	TRBJ1-4	-	-
CASSYGLHNQPQHF	TGTGCCAGCAGTTATGGCTTACACAATCAGCCCCAGCATTTT	TRBV6-1	TRBJ1-5	-	-
CASSRTSGKADQFF	TGTGCCAGTAGCCGGACTAGCGGAAAAGCCGACCAGTTCTTC	TRBV19	TRBJ2-1	TRBD2	-
CAISEWRTSRPPESSYNEQFF	TGTGCCATCAGTGAGTGGAGGACTAGCAGACCGCCGGAGAGCTCCTACAATGAGCAGTTCTTC	TRBV10-3	TRBJ2-1	TRBD2	-
CASGNQGALVNTEAFF	TGTGCCAGCGGAAACCAGGGGGCTTTAGTGAACACTGAAGCTTTCTTT	TRBV5-6	TRBJ1-1	TRBD1	-
CASGGIHGYTF	TGTGCCAGCGGGGGGATCCATGGCTACACCTTC	TRBV2	TRBJ1-2	-	-
CASSYSTGYGYTF	TGTGCCAGCAGTTACTCGACAGGCTATGGCTACACCTTC	TRBV6-5	TRBJ1-2	-	-
CASSPRDSIYATNEKLFF	TGCGCCAGCAGCCCCCGGGACAGCATTTATGCAACTAATGAAAAACTGTTTTTT	TRBV5-1	TRBJ1-4	TRBD1	-
CASSPSYEQYF	TGTGCCAGCAGCCCATCATACGAGCAGTACTTC	TRBV7-9	TRBJ2-7	-	once
CASSILGRGQVNTEAFF	TGTGCCAGTAGTATACTCGGGCGCGGGCAGGTGAACACTGAAGCTTTCTTT	TRBV19	TRBJ1-1	-	-
CASSYSTVYRGEAFF	TGTGCCAGCAGTTACTCGACAGTCTACAGGGGTGAAGCTTTCTTT	TRBV6-5	TRBJ1-1	TRBD1	-
CASKPRDSITDTQYF	TGCGCCAGCAAACCCCGGGACAGTATCACAGATACGCAGTATTTT	TRBV5-1	TRBJ2-3	TRBD1	-
CASSVASPNYGYTF	TGTGCCAGCAGCGTAGCGAGCCCTAACTATGGCTACACCTTC	TRBV9	TRBJ1-2	-	-
CASSLKGRDYEQYF	TGCGCCAGCAGTTTAAAGGGCAGGGACTACGAGCAGTACTTC	TRBV5-1	TRBJ2-7	-	-
CASSAMYYSNQPQHF	TGTGCCAGCAGTGCGATGTACTATAGCAATCAGCCCCAGCATTTT	TRBV6-6	TRBJ1-5	-	-
CASSQAAREHDGYTF	TGTGCCAGCAGCCAAGCGGCCAGGGAACATGATGGCTACACCTTC	TRBV14	TRBJ1-2	-	-
CASSAPTSVWHTIYF	TGTGCCAGCAGTGCTCCGACATCAGTGTGGCACACCATATATTTT	TRBV6-1	TRBJ1-3	-	-
CASKRGSPGQEAFF	TGTGCCAGTAAACGGGGCTCCCCGGGACAGGAAGCTTTCTTT	TRBV19	TRBJ1-1	TRBD1	-
CASSPLGADTEAFF	TGCGCCAGCAGCCCTTTGGGGGCAGACACTGAAGCTTTCTTT	TRBV5-1	TRBJ1-1	-	once
CASSQDRRGLNGYTF	TGTGCCAGCAGCCAGGACCGCAGGGGTTTGAATGGCTACACCTTC	TRBV14	TRBJ1-2	-	-
CSDLTSDVADTQYF	TGCAGCGACCTTACTAGCGATGTGGCAGATACGCAGTATTTT	TRBV29-1	TRBJ2-3	TRBD2	-
CSVEVSHRPGELFF	TGCAGCGTTGAAGTCTCTCACAGGCCCGGGGAGCTGTTTTTT	TRBV29-1	TRBJ2-2	-	few
CASSQGGHLMDPSYNEQFF	TGTGCCAGCAGCCAAGGGGGCCACCTCATGGACCCTTCCTACAATGAGCAGTTCTTC	TRBV14	TRBJ2-1	-	-
CASSPRRDRVNDEQYF	TGTGCCAGCAGCCCTAGGCGGGACAGGGTTAATGACGAGCAGTACTTC	TRBV14	TRBJ2-7	TRBD1	-
CASRDIRETQYF	TGTGCCAGCAGAGACATCAGGGAGACCCAGTACTTC	TRBV6-5	TRBJ2-5	-	-
CATPVLSQDRGSSGELFF	TGTGCCACCCCCGTCTTGTCTCAAGACAGGGGATCGTCCGGGGAGCTGTTTTTT	TRBV15	TRBJ2-2	TRBD1	-
CASSYEDRRPLYEQYF	TGTGCCAGCAGCTACGAGGACAGGCGTCCTCTTTACGAGCAGTACTTC	TRBV7-2	TRBJ2-7	TRBD1	-
CASSGEGYETQYF	TGTGCCAGCAGCGGGGAGGGTTACGAGACCCAGTACTTC	TRBV9	TRBJ2-5	TRBD2	-
CASSEYDQPQHF	TGTGCCAGCAGTGAATATGATCAGCCCCAGCATTTT	TRBV2	TRBJ1-5	-	-
CASGYGTGSAYGYTF	TGTGCTAGTGGTTACGGTACAGGGTCGGCCTATGGCTACACCTTC	TRBV12-5	TRBJ1-2	-	-
CASTHDPQGRGETQYF	TGTGCCAGCACCCATGATCCCCAGGGGAGAGGAGAGACCCAGTACTTC	TRBV7-2	TRBJ2-5	-	-
CASSLWTADLNTEAFF	TGTGCCAGCAGCTTGTGGACAGCCGATTTGAACACTGAAGCTTTCTTT	TRBV9	TRBJ1-1	-	-